This T cell receptor (beta chain) was sequenced during a study of T cell responses to AZD1222 COVID-19 vaccine. Overall study context: Combined were second doses at about 4 or about 12 weeks. Regarding the study as a whole: There were repertoire samples only from the period after the peak T cell response. The span of vaccine-associated CD4 TCRs extended across spike, with dominance at 160-218 and 743-854.

V was pared by 4 bases and J by 8 bases, with 15 bases between. This CDR3 is built from 14 residues. CDR1 and CDR2 (germline): SGDLS, YYNGEE. The data were produced by immunoSEQ multiplex PCR, yet TCRdb's version contains in-frame clones alone and is incomplete. The table has around 71,000 clones, roughly 80% seen once. Concerning this clone: The antigen is unknown.

This receptor was identified in an adult in good health. Sequencing used peripheral blood, obtained on day 0 of AZD1222 vaccination. The chain uses TRBV9 and TRBJ1-4, with D unresolved. The CDR3 coding sequence is TGTGCCAGCAGCAGGGAGCAGGCGGGGGAAAAACTGTTTTTT. This translates into CASSREQAGEKLFF.